Reported below is one T cell receptor (beta chain). The antigen it binds to is not known. No much larger clone exists at a distance of one base, and base qualities are not known. This sample is drawn from a study of a mutant IDH1 vaccine in newly diagnosed glioma (dated by TCRdb to the early 2020s). Regarding the research as a whole: Vaccination began 4-6 weeks after radiotherapy alone, or alongside temozolomide cycles in the chemotherapy-containing groups. Of the roughly 32 patients who were treated, about 60% were male and about 40% were female, and the mean age was around 40 years. Before enrollment, most patients had been given radiochemotherapy with temozolomide as standard therapy, while the rest had received either radiotherapy alone or temozolomide alone. Visit V12 was the week-35 safety follow-up and visit V13 was the week-47 end of study. Six visits were used for peripheral blood collection: V03 (baseline), V05, V07, V10, V12 and V13. Longitudinal TCRB deep sequencing was performed for about two dozen treated patients wherever samples were available for exploratory analyses. Broader findings and caveats from the paper: Vaccine-induced immune responses across multiple MHC alleles were detected in around 92% of patients. The authors stated that sample limitations prevented analyses of patient blood samples from being reproduced. Pseudoprogression seemed to be unrelated to changes in the top peripheral T cell clonotypes found by TCRB sequencing. PBMC samples for TCRB deep sequencing were selected based on availability.

Library preparation used the immunoSEQ multiplex PCR assay. Rearranged TCR beta chain sequences were amplified with the hsTCRB Kit following the manufacturer's protocol. An Illumina MiSeq was used to sequence the TCRB libraries. The paper's data handling went like this. Demultiplexing, trimming and gene mapping were performed with the kit vendor's proprietary platform. TCRdb took this table from immuneACCESS and kept in-frame rearrangements with V and J called. Such tables lack part of the clones; where checked against another copy, unresolved V genes explain under half of the gap, and the rest is unexplained. The V and J calls and clone size are taken from that table; D and trimming were inferred from the DNA. Counted in this sample were around 32,000 clones; just under 80% of them appeared once. More than 3% of the sample is held by the ten biggest clonotypes. According to the study, the label for this sample's time point signals: week 35, safety follow-up. Every vaccine dose consisted of 300 ug of a 20-mer mutant IDH1 peptide in Montanide, administered subcutaneously together with topical imiquimod. Across visits V03 through V10, patients got a total of eight vaccinations, given in weeks 1, 3, 5, 7, 11, 15, 19 and 23. All donors had newly diagnosed IDH1-mutant astrocytomas of WHO grade 3 or 4 that showed loss of nuclear ATRX. The samples were drawn from NOA16, a multicentre, single-arm, open-label phase I trial in Germany that tested a mutant IDH1 peptide vaccine in humans for the first time. Genomic DNA for TCRB sequencing was extracted from EDTA blood using the DNeasy Blood and Tissue Kit.

Measured from the cysteine to the phenylalanine, the CDR3 is 13 residues long. Only the CDR3 part of the read is kept: 39 bases, read in frame from the first base. Taken from the germline V gene, the CDR1 and CDR2 loops are MNHEY and SVGAGI. V gives up 4 bases and J gives up 5 bases, and the segment between their germline ends measures 11 bases. The sequence derives from a man aged 35-49 years with glioma. Some clones in this sample may be carry-over from other donors' samples. This chain joins TRBV6-5 to TRBJ1-1; the D gene assignment is ambiguous. The source was PBMCs, collected from a glioma patient whose treatment included an IDH1 peptide vaccine. The DNA sequence is as follows: TGTGCCAGCAGTTCCCGGCGGGGAACTGAAGCTTTCTTT. This gives the protein CASSSRRGTEAFF.